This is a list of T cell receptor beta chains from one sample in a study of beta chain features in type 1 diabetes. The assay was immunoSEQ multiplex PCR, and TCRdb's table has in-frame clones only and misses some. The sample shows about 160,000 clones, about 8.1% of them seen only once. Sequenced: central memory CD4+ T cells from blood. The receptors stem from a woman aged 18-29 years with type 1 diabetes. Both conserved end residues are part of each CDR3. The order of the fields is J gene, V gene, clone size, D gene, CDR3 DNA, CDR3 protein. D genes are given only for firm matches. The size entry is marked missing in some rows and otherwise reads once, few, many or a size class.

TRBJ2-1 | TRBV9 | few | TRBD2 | TGTGCCAGCAGCCCGACTAGCGGGAGTCCCAATGAGCAGTTCTTC | CASSPTSGSPNEQFF
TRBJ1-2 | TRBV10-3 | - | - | TGTGCCATCAGTGAGGGAGACAGCCTCTATGGCTACACCTTC | CAISEGDSLYGYTF
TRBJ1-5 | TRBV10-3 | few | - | TGTGCCATCAGCGGGGAACAGGGTTCGGGCCAGCCCCAGCATTTT | CAISGEQGSGQPQHF
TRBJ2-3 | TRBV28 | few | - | TGTGCCACCAGGGACAACCCGCCGGATACGCAGTATTTT | CATRDNPPDTQYF
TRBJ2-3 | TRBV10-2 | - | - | TGCGCCAGCAGACCTAGCCACACAGATACGCAGTATTTT | CASRPSHTDTQYF
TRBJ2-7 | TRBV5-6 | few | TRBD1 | TGTGCCAGCAGCTTTGACAGGGGGGGCGAGCAGTACTTC | CASSFDRGGEQYF
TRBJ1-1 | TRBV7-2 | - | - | TGTGCCAGCAGCTTAGGCCCTCACTGGGGAGTGACTGAAGCTTTCTTT | CASSLGPHWGVTEAFF
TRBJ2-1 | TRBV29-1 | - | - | TGCAGTGGTCGGACATCCCATGAGCAGTTCTTC | CSGRTSHEQFF
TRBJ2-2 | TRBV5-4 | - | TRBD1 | TGTGCCAGCAGCTTGGGGCGACCGGGACAGGGGACCGGGGAGCTGTTTTTT | CASSLGRPGQGTGELFF
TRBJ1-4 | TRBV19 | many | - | TGTGCCAGTAGTTTCGCGGCGGGTCAAGAAAAACTGTTTTTT | CASSFAAGQEKLFF
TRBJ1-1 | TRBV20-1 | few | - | TGCAGTGCTAGTCTGACGGGTGAAGCTTTCTTT | CSASLTGEAFF
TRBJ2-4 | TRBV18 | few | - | TGTGCCAGCTCACCGTCCGGAGGGGGGGTTACCGGGGAAAACATTCAGTACTTC | CASSPSGGGVTGENIQYF
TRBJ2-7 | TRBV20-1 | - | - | TGCAGTGCTTTCGCCGACTACCAACAGTACTTC | CSAFADYQQYF
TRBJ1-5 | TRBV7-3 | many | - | TGTGCCAGCAGTGGACAGCTCAATCAGCCCCAGCATTTT | CASSGQLNQPQHF
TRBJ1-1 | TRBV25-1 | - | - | TGTGCCAGCAGCCGGAGGGAGAACACTGAAGCTTTCTTT | CASSRRENTEAFF
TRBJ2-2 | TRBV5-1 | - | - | TGCGCCAGCAGCTTGGAGGGCGGGCCCGGGGAGCTGTTTTTT | CASSLEGGPGELFF
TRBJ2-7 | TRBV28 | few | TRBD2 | TGTGCCAGCAGTTTATCTAAACGTCTAGCGGGGTACTACGAGCAGTACTTC | CASSLSKRLAGYYEQYF
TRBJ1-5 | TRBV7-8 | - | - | TGTGCCAGCAGCGTGCCAGGTGATCAGCCCCAGCATTTT | CASSVPGDQPQHF
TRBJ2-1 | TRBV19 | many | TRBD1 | TGTGCCAGTAGCAGGCAGGGGGTAGGTGAGCAGTTCTTC | CASSRQGVGEQFF
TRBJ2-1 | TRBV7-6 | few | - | TGTGCCAGCAGCTTAGCGTTTGCCAGGGGCAACAATGAGCAGTTCTTC | CASSLAFARGNNEQFF
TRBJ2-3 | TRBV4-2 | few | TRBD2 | TGTGCCAGCAGTTTAGGGCTAGCGGGGGATACGCAGTATTTT | CASSLGLAGDTQYF
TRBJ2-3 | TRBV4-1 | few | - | TGCGCCAGCAGCCAAGGAGCTGTTACGAATACGCAGTATTTT | CASSQGAVTNTQYF
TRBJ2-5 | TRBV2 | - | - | TGTGCCAGCAGCCCTTTGCAGGAGACCCAGTACTTC | CASSPLQETQYF
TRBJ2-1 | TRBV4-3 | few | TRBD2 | TGCGCCAGCAGCCTCACTAGCGGGTACTCCTACAATGAGCAGTTCTTC | CASSLTSGYSYNEQFF
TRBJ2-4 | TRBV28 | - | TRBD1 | TGTGCCAGCAACATACGGGACAGGGAAAACATTCAGTACTTC | CASNIRDRENIQYF
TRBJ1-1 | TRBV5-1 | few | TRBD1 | TGCGCCAGCAGTTTGCTCTCAGGACAGGGGATCTCTGAAGCTTTCTTT | CASSLLSGQGISEAFF
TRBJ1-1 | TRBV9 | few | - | TGTGCCAGCAGCGTAGAGTACTCCACTGAAGCTTTCTTT | CASSVEYSTEAFF
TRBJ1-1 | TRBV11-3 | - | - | TGTGCCAGCAGCTTCGACAGATTGAACACTGAAGCTTTCTTT | CASSFDRLNTEAFF
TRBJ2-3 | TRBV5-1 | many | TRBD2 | TGCGCCAGCAGCTTGTCCGCTAGCGGGACAGATACGCAGTATTTT | CASSLSASGTDTQYF
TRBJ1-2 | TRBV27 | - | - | TGTGCCAGCAGTTCACAGGGTGGCTACACCTTC | CASSSQGGYTF